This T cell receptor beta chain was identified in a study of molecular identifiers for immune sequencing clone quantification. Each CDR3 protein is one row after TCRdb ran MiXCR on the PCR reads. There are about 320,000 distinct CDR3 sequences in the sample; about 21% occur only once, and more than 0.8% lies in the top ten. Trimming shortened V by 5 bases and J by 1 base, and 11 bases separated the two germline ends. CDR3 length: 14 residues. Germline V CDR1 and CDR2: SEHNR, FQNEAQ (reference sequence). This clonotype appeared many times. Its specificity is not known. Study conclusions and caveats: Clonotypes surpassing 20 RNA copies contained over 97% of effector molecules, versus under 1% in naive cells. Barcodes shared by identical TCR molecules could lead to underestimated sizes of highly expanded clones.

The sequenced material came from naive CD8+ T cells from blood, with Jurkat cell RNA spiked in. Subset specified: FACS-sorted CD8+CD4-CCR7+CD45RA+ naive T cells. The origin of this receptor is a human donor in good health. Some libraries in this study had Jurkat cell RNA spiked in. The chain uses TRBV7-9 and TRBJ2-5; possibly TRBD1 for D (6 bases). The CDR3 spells CASSQDRSQETQYF. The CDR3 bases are TGTGCCAGCAGCCAAGACAGGAGCCAAGAGACCCAGTACTTC.